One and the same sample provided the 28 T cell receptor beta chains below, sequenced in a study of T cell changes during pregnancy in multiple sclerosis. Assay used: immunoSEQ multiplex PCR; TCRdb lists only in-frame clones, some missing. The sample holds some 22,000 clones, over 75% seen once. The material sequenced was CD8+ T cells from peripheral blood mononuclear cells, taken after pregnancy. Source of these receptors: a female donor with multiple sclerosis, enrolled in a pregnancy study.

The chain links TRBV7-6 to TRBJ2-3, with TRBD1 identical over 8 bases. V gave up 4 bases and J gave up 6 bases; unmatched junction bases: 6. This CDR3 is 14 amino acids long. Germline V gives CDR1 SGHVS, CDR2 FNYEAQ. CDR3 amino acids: CASSSQGVVDTQYF. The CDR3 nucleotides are TGTGCCAGCAGCTCACAGGGGGTTGTGGATACGCAGTATTTT. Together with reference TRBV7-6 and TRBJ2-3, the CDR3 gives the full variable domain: GAGVSQSPRYKVTKRGQDVALRCDPISGHVSLYWYRQALGQGPEFLTYFNYEAQQDKSGLPNDRFSAERPEGSISTLTIQRTEQRDSAMYRCASSSQGVVDTQYFGPGTRLTVL.

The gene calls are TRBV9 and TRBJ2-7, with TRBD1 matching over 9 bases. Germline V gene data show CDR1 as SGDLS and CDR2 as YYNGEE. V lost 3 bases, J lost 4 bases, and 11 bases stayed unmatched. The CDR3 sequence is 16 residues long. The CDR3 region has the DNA TGTGCCAGCAGCGACGACTACAGGGGGCTGGGGTACGAGCAGTACTTC. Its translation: CASSDDYRGLGYEQYF.

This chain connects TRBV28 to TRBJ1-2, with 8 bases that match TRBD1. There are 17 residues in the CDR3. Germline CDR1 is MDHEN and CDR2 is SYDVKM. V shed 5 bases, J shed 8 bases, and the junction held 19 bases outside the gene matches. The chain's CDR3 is CASSTPQEQGANKGYTF. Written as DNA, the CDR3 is TGTGCCAGCAGTACGCCCCAGGAGCAGGGGGCGAATAAAGGCTACACCTTC.

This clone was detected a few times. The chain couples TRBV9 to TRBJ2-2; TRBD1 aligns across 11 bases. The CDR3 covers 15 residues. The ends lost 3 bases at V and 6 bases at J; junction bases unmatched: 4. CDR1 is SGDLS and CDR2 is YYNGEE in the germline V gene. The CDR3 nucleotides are TGTGCCAGCAGCGGTCCGGGACAGGGGGCCGGGGAGCTGTTTTTT. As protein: CASSGPGQGAGELFF.

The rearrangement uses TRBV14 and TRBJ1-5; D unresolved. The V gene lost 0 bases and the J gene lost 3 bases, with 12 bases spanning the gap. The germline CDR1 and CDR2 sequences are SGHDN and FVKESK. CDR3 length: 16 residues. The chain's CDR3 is CASSQDGQPYNQPQHF. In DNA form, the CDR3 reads TGTGCCAGCAGCCAAGATGGGCAGCCGTACAATCAGCCCCAGCATTTT.

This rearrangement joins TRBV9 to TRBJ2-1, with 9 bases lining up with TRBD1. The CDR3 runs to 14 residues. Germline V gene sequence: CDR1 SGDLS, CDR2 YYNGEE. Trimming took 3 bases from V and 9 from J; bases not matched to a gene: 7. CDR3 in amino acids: CASSEGTGLGEQFF. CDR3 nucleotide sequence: TGTGCCAGCAGCGAGGGGACAGGGTTGGGTGAGCAGTTCTTC.

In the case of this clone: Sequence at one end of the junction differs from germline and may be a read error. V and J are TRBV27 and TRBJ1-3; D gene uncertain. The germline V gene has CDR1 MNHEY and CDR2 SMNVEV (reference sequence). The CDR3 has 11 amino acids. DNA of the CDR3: TGTGTCAGCACTGGCGGAAACACCATATATTTT. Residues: CVSTGGNTIYF.

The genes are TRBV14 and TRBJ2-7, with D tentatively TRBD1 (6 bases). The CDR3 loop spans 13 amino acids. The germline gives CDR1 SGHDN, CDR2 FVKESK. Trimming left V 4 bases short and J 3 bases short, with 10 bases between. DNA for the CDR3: TGTGCCAGCAGCCCCGGACAGTTCTACGAGCAGTACTTC. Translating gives CASSPGQFYEQYF. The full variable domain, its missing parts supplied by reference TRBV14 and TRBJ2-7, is EAGVTQFPSHSVIEKGQTVTLRCDPISGHDNLYWYRRVMGKEIKFLLHFVKESKQDESGMPNNRFLAERTGGTYSTLKVQPAELEDSGVYFCASSPGQFYEQYFGPGTRLTVT.

CDR3 protein: CAWRAGYTEAFF. The DNA of the CDR3 is TGTGCCTGGAGGGCAGGGTACACTGAAGCTTTCTTT. The chain joins TRBV30 to TRBJ1-1, with TRBD1 as a possible D gene (5 bases). The length of the CDR3 is 12 residues. V shed 3 bases and J shed 3 bases, with 8 bases lying between them. Germline V lookup: CDR1 GTSNPN, CDR2 SVGIG (reference sequence).

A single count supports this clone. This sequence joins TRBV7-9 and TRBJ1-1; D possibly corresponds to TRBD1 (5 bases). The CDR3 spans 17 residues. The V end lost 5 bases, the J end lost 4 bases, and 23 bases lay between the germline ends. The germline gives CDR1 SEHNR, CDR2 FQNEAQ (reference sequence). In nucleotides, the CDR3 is TGTGCCAGCAGCACTCGACAACGTCCGGGGGGAGGCACTGAAGCTTTCTTT. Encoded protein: CASSTRQRPGGGTEAFF.

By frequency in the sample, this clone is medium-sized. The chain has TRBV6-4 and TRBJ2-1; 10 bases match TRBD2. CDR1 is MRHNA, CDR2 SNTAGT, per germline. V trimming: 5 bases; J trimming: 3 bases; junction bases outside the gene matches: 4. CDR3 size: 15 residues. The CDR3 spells CASSSGTSDYNEQFF. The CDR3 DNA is TGTGCCAGCAGTTCCGGGACTAGCGACTACAATGAGCAGTTCTTC.

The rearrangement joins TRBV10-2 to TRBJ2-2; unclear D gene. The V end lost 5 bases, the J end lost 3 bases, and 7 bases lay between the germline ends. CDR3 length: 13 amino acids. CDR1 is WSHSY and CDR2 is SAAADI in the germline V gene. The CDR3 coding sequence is TGCGCCAGCAGTCGGTATTACACCGGGGAGCTGTTTTTT. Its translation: CASSRYYTGELFF.

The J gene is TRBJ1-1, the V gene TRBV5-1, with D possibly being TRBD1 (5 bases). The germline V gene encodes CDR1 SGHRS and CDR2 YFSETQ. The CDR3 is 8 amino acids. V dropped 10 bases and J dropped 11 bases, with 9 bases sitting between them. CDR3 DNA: TGCGCCCTGAAGGGGGCTTTCTTT. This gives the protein CALKGAFF.

The CDR3 nucleotides read TGTGCCAGCAGTGATATCAGGGAATCCCATCAGCCCCAGCATTTT. Translated, it gives CASSDIRESHQPQHF. This chain connects TRBV2 to TRBJ1-5, with D possibly matching TRBD1 (5 bases). The V and J ends lost 3 bases and 5 bases respectively, with 14 bases between them. This CDR3 has 15 residues. CDR1 is SNHLY and CDR2 is FYNNEI in the germline V gene.

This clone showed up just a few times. CDR3 in DNA: TGCGCCAGCAGCCAAGATAGGGACTTGTCCTACAATGAGCAGTTCTTC. Protein sequence: CASSQDRDLSYNEQFF. The chain joins TRBV4-3 to TRBJ2-1; maybe TRBD2 (6 bases). The CDR3 is 16 residues long. The germline CDR1 and CDR2 sequences are LGHNA and YSLEER. The V and J ends lost 0 bases and 1 base respectively, with 10 bases between them.

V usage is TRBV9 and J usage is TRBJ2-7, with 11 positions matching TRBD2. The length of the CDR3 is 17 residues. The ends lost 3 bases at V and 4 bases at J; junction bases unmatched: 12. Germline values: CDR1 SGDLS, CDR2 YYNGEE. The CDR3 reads CASSAAIWGLAEYEQYF. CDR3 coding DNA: TGTGCCAGCAGCGCCGCGATCTGGGGACTAGCGGAGTACGAGCAGTACTTC.

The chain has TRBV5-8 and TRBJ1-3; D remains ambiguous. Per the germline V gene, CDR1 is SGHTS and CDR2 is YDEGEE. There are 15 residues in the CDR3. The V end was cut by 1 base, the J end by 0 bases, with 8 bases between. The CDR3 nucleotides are TGTGCCAGCAGCTTGATCGGGTACTCTGGAAACACCATATATTTT. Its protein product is CASSLIGYSGNTIYF. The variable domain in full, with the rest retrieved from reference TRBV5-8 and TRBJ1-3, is EAGVTQSPTHLIKTRGQQATLRCSPISGHTSVYWYQQALGLGLQFLLWYDEGEERNRGNFPPRFSGRQFPNYSSELNVNALELEDSALYLCASSLIGYSGNTIYFGEGSWLTVV.

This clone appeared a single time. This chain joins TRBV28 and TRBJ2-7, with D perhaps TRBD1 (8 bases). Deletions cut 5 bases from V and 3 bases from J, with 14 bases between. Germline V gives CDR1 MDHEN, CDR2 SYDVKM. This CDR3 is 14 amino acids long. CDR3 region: CASSQQGEGYEQYF. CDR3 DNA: TGTGCCAGCAGTCAACAGGGGGAGGGCTACGAGCAGTACTTC.

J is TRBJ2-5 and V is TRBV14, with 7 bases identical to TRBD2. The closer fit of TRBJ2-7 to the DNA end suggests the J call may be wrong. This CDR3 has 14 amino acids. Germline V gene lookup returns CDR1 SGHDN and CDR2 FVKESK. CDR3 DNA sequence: TGTGCCAGCAGCTTGGCCCTAGCGGACTACGAGCAGTACTTC. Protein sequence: CASSLALADYEQYF.

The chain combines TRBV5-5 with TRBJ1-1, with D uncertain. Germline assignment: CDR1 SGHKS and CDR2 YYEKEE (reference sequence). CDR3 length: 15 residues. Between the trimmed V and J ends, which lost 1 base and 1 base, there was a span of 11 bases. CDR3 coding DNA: TGTGCCAGCAGCTTGACACCCCCAGGGAACACTGAAGCTTTCTTT. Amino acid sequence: CASSLTPPGNTEAFF.

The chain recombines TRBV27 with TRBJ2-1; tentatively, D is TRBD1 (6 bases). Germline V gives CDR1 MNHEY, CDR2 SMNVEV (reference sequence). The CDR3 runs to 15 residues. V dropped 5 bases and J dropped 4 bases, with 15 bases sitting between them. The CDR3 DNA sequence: TGTGCCAGCAGTCGAACAGGGCCCCAATACAATGAGCAGTTCTTC. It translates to CASSRTGPQYNEQFF.

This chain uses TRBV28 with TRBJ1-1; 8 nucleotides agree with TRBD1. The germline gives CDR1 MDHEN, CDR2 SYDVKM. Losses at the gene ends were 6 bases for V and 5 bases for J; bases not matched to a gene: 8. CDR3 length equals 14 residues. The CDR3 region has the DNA TGTGCCAGCAGACCGACAGGGGAGGGTACTGAAGCTTTCTTT. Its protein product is CASRPTGEGTEAFF.

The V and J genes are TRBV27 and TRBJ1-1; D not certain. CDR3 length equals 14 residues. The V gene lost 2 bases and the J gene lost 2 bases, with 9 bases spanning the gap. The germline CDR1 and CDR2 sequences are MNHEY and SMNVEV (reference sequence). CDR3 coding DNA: TGTGCCAGCAGTTTACGAGGGATCAACACTGAAGCTTTCTTT. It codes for CASSLRGINTEAFF.

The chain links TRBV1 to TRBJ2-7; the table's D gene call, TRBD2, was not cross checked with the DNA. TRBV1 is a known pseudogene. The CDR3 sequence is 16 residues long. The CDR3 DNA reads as TGCACCAGCAGCCAAGATATAGGACTAGGAGGCTACGAGCAGTACTTC. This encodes CTSSQDIGLGGYEQYF.

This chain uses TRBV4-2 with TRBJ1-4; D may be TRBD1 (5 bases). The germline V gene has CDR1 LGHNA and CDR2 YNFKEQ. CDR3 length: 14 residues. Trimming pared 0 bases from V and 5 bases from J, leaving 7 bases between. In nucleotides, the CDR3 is TGTGCCAGCAGCCAAGAGACAGCGAATGAAAAACTGTTTTTT. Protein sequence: CASSQETANEKLFF.

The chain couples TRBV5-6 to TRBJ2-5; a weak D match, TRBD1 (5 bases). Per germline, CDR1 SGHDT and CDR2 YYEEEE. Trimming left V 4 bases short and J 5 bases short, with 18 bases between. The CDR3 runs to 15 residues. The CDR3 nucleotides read TGTGCCAGCAGCCCTCTGGGGCAGGGTAAGGAGACCCAGTACTTC. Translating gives CASSPLGQGKETQYF.

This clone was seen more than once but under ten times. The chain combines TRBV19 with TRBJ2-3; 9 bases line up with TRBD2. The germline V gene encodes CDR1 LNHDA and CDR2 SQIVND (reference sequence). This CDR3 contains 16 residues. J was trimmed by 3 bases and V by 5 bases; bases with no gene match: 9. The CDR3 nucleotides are TGTGCCAGTAGTTCTGACCTAGCGGGGTTAACAGATACGCAGTATTTT. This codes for CASSSDLAGLTDTQYF.

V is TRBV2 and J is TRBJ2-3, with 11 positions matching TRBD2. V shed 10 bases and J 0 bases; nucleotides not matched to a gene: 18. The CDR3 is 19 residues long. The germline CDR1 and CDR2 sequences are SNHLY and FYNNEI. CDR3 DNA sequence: TGTGCCACCCATGTCGAAGGGACTAGCGGAGCCCCTAGCACAGATACGCAGTATTTT. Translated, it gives CATHVEGTSGAPSTDTQYF.